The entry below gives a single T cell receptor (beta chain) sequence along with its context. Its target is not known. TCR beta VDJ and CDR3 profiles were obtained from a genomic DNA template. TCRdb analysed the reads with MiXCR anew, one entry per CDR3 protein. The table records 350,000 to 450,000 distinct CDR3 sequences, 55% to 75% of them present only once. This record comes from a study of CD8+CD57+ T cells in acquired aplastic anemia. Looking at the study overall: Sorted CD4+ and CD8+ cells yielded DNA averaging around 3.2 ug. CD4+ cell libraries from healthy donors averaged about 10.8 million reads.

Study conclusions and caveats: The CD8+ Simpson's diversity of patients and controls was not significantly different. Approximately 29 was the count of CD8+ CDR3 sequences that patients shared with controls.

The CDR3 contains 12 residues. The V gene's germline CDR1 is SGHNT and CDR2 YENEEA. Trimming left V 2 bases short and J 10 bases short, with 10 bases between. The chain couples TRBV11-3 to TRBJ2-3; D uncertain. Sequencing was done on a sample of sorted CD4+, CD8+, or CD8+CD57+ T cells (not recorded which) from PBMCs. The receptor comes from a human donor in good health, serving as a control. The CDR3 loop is CASSLNGGAQYF. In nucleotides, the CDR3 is TGTGCCAGCAGCTTAAATGGTGGGGCGCAGTATTTT.